This TCR beta chain was recovered during a study of shared clonotypes between healthy human individuals. Germline V gene sequence: CDR1 GTSNPN, CDR2 SVGIG (reference sequence). The CDR3 extends over 11 amino acids. V was trimmed by 5 bases and J by 5 bases, leaving 9 bases between them. Selected positively for CCR7 and CD45RO-negative, naive CD8 cells excluded terminally differentiated effector memory CD45RA+ cells. Concerning this clone: Other nucleotide sequences in the sample specify the same CDR3.

Some clones are missing from TCRdb's copy, which holds only in-frame ones; the method was immunoSEQ multiplex PCR. The profile covers 1.5 million to 2.5 million clones, with about 94% appearing a single time and approximately 1% taken by the ten largest. The source material was naive CD8+ T cells sorted from blood. The gene calls are TRBV30 and TRBJ1-1, with D tentatively TRBD1 (6 bases). This receptor was obtained from a man between 18 and 35 years old in good health. The chain's CDR3 is CAWGGGTEAFF. CDR3 bases: TGTGCCTGGGGAGGGGGTACTGAAGCTTTCTTT.